The 18 T cell receptor beta chains below all came from one sample that was sequenced in a study of blood T cell repertoires in COVID-19. This table comes from immunoSEQ multiplex PCR, and its TCRdb copy is limited to in-frame clones, with some not included. This sample yields some 260,000 clones, of which around 90% are seen a single time; 0.95% to 1% belongs to the top ten. Sequenced input: peripheral blood. The receptors shown here come from a woman aged 40 to 55 who had recovered from COVID-19.

The chain joins TRBV2 to TRBJ2-7; 10 nucleotides line up with TRBD1. Unmatched junction bases numbered 5, after V lost 6 bases and J lost 6 bases. The germline gives CDR1 SNHLY, CDR2 FYNNEI. This CDR3 has 13 residues. The CDR3 DNA is TGTGCCAGCAGCCGGGACAGGGGTGGCGAGCAGTACTTC. This codes for CASSRDRGGEQYF. The full variable domain, in which reference TRBV2 and TRBJ2-7 provide the parts outside the CDR3, is EPEVTQTPSHQVTQMGQEVILRCVPISNHLYFYWYRQILGQKVEFLVSFYNNEISEKSEIFDDQFSVERPDGSNFTLKIRSTKLEDSAMYFCASSRDRGGEQYFGPGTRLTVT.

V usage is TRBV6-5 and J usage is TRBJ2-7, with D perhaps TRBD2 (5 bases). This CDR3 spans 13 amino acids. V dropped 5 bases and J dropped 2 bases, with 10 bases sitting between them. Germline-derived CDR1 and CDR2 are MNHEY and SVGAGI. The CDR3 loop reads CASSNQRAYEQYF. Here the CDR3 DNA reads TGTGCCAGCAGTAACCAGAGGGCCTACGAGCAGTACTTC.

V gene TRBV28 combines with J gene TRBJ2-2; D is unresolved. The V end was cut by 6 bases, the J end by 4 bases, with 12 bases between. Germline CDR1 and CDR2: MDHEN and SYDVKM. This CDR3 has 14 residues. CDR3 coding DNA: TGTGCCAGCAGCCGCGTCCCCCTCACCGGGGAGCTGTTTTTT. Translating it yields CASSRVPLTGELFF.

This sequence joins TRBV15 and TRBJ1-5; 10 nucleotides match TRBD1. CDR3 size: 17 residues. The germline CDR1 and CDR2 sequences are LNHNV and YYDKDF (reference sequence). J gave up 7 bases and V 0 bases, and 9 bases lay outside the gene matches. This CDR3 reads CATSRDRTGTGEQPQHF. The CDR3 nucleotides read TGTGCCACCAGCAGAGACCGGACTGGGACAGGGGAACAGCCCCAGCATTTT.

The gene calls are TRBV30 and TRBJ2-5, with D possibly matching TRBD1 (6 bases). The V end lost 0 bases, the J end lost 5 bases, and 10 bases lay between the germline ends. The CDR3 loop spans 13 amino acids. CDR1 is GTSNPN and CDR2 is SVGIG in the germline V gene (reference sequence). The CDR3 region is CAWSVGAWETQYF. CDR3 DNA sequence: TGTGCCTGGAGTGTGGGGGCATGGGAGACCCAGTACTTC.

CDR3 sequence reads: CASSEAGTLNSPLHF. The CDR3 DNA reads TGTGCCAGCAGTGAAGCCGGGACACTAAATTCACCCCTCCACTTT. V usage is TRBV2 and J usage is TRBJ1-6; the D gene is possibly TRBD1 (6 bases). CDR1 is SNHLY and CDR2 is FYNNEI in the germline V gene. This CDR3 spans 15 amino acids. V gave up 0 bases and J gave up 7 bases, with 10 bases separating them.

V gene TRBV7-9 combines with J gene TRBJ1-6, with D maybe TRBD1 (6 bases). CDR1 SEHNR and CDR2 FQNEAQ come from the germline V gene (reference sequence). V was cut by 5 bases and J by 6 bases, with 11 bases left in between. CDR3 size: 14 residues. The CDR3 here is CASSADSLNSPLHF. The CDR3 coding sequence is TGTGCCAGCAGCGCGGACAGCCTTAATTCACCCCTCCACTTT.

This clone has just a few counts. The V call is TRBV18, the J call TRBJ2-2; the D gene is possibly TRBD2 (6 bases). From germline, CDR1 is KGHSH and CDR2 LQKENI. The CDR3 spans 15 residues. The V gene lost 2 bases and the J gene lost 6 bases, with 13 bases spanning the gap. CDR3 sequence (DNA): TGTGCCAGCTCACCAGAGAGGGAGGTGGCCGGGGAGCTGTTTTTT. This encodes CASSPEREVAGELFF.

This chain connects TRBV5-1 to TRBJ1-4; D not resolved. Trimming removed 3 bases from V and 7 bases from J, with 13 bases in between. The CDR3 is 14 amino acids. The germline V gene encodes CDR1 SGHRS and CDR2 YFSETQ. The CDR3 is CASSSDGFGEKLFF. The CDR3 coding sequence is TGCGCCAGCAGCTCCGACGGGTTCGGTGAAAAACTGTTTTTT. Full variable domain (missing parts from reference TRBV5-1 and TRBJ1-4): KAGVTQTPRYLIKTRGQQVTLSCSPISGHRSVSWYQQTPGQGLQFLFEYFSETQRNKGNFPGRFSGRQFSNSRSEMNVSTLELGDSALYLCASSSDGFGEKLFFGSGTQLSVL.

This clone has just a few counts. The CDR3 region is CASTQREGPDTQYF. The DNA of the CDR3 is TGTGCCAGCACCCAGCGGGAGGGTCCGGATACGCAGTATTTT. V and J are TRBV7-9 and TRBJ2-3; 10 bases map to TRBD2. Germline CDR1 reads SEHNR; CDR2 reads FQNEAQ (reference sequence). CDR3 length equals 14 residues. After removal of 7 bases from V and 6 bases from J, the junction contained 7 bases not matched to a gene.

The chain employs TRBV6-1 and TRBJ2-7; unclear D gene. The CDR3 runs 13 residues. Germline CDR1 is MNHNS and CDR2 is SASEGT. V lost 1 base and J lost 7, with 11 bases in between. The CDR3 DNA reads TGTGCCAGCAGTGAAGGCAGTCCTCTGGAGCAGTACTTC. Its protein is CASSEGSPLEQYF.

This chain uses TRBV19 with TRBJ1-2, with a weak D call TRBD1 (5 bases). From germline, CDR1 is LNHDA and CDR2 SQIVND (reference sequence). This CDR3 contains 13 residues. Trimming shortened V by 5 bases and J by 3 bases, and 10 bases separated the two germline ends. The CDR3 here is CASSPEGYYGYTF. The CDR3 nucleotides are TGTGCCAGTAGTCCGGAGGGGTACTATGGCTACACCTTC.

The V call is TRBV3-1 (or the pseudogene TRBV3-2), the J call TRBJ2-5; 8 bases match TRBD1. Germline CDR1 and CDR2: LGHDT and YNNKEL (reference sequence). CDR3 size: 15 residues. The J segment lost 5 bases and the V segment lost 0 bases, leaving 5 bases of the junction unmatched. Here the CDR3 DNA reads TGTGCCAGCAGCCAAGATGGCAGGGGGCGGGAGACCCAGTACTTC. Translation: CASSQDGRGRETQYF.

The rearrangement uses TRBV9 and TRBJ2-1, with D possibly matching TRBD2 (5 bases). Germline values: CDR1 SGDLS, CDR2 YYNGEE. With 4 bases removed from V and 4 bases from J, the gap between germline ends came to 9 bases. CDR3 size: 13 residues. The CDR3 region is CASSLASYNEQFF. CDR3 coding DNA: TGTGCCAGCAGCTTAGCGTCTTACAATGAGCAGTTCTTC.

The sample holds a few counts of this clone. This sequence joins TRBV7-2 and TRBJ2-3; 9 bases are a match to TRBD2. The CDR3 has 16 residues. The J segment lost 1 base and the V segment lost 5 bases, leaving 7 bases of the junction unmatched. Germline loops: CDR1 SGHTA, CDR2 FQGNSA. CDR3 residues: CASSPNSGSRTDTQYF. In DNA form, the CDR3 reads TGTGCCAGCAGCCCGAATAGCGGGAGCCGCACAGATACGCAGTATTTT. The whole variable domain, filled in from reference TRBV7-2 and TRBJ2-3, reads GAGVSQSPSNKVTEKGKDVELRCDPISGHTALYWYRQSLGQGLEFLIYFQGNSAPDKSGLPSDRFSAERTGGSVSTLTIQRTQQEDSAVYLCASSPNSGSRTDTQYFGPGTRLTVL.

With respect to this clone: The same CDR3 arises from other DNA sequences in this sample as well. This sequence joins TRBV7-9 and TRBJ1-5; tentative D call: TRBD1 (5 bases). Germline assignment: CDR1 SEHNR and CDR2 FQNEAQ (reference sequence). V gave up 1 base and J gave up 4 bases, with 8 bases separating them. The CDR3 is 14 amino acids. The CDR3 nucleotides are TGTGCCAGCAGCTTAGGGCAGGGAAATCAGCCCCAGCATTTT. Its protein is CASSLGQGNQPQHF.

The chain employs TRBV7-9 and TRBJ2-1; D might be TRBD1 (6 bases). Germline V gene sequence: CDR1 SEHNR, CDR2 FQNEAQ (reference sequence). V gave up 5 bases and J gave up 9 bases, with 17 bases separating them. The CDR3 is 14 amino acids. CDR3 sequence: CASSPGWGPPEQFF. The CDR3 region has the DNA TGTGCCAGCAGCCCCGGCTGGGGGCCCCCTGAGCAGTTCTTC. Together with reference TRBV7-9 and TRBJ2-1, the CDR3 gives the full variable domain: DTGVSQNPRHKITKRGQNVTFRCDPISEHNRLYWYRQTLGQGPEFLTYFQNEAQLEKSRLLSDRFSAERPKGSFSTLEIQRTEQGDSAMYLCASSPGWGPPEQFFGPGTRLTVL.

This clone was seen more than once but under ten times. The gene calls are TRBV12-3 or TRBV12-4 and TRBJ2-7, with 7 bases identical to TRBD2. The CDR3 has 13 amino acids. Germline trimming cut 3 bases from V and 7 bases from J; bases unmatched to any gene: 6. The CDR3 loop reads CASSFGQGGEQYF. In DNA, the CDR3 is TGTGCCAGCAGTTTTGGGCAGGGAGGGGAGCAGTACTTC.